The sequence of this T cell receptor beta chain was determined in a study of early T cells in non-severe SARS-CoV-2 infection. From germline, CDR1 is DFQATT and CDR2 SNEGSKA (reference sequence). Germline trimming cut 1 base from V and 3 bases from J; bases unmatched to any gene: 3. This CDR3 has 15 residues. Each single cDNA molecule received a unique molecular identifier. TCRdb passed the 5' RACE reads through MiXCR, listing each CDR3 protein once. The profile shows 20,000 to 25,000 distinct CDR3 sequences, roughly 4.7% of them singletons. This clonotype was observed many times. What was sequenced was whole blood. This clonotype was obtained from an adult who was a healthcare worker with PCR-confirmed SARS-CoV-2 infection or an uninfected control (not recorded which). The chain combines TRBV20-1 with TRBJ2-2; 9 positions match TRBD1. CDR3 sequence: CSARGRTGDTGELFF. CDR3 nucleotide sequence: TGCAGTGCTAGAGGCCGGACAGGGGACACCGGGGAGCTGTTTTTT.